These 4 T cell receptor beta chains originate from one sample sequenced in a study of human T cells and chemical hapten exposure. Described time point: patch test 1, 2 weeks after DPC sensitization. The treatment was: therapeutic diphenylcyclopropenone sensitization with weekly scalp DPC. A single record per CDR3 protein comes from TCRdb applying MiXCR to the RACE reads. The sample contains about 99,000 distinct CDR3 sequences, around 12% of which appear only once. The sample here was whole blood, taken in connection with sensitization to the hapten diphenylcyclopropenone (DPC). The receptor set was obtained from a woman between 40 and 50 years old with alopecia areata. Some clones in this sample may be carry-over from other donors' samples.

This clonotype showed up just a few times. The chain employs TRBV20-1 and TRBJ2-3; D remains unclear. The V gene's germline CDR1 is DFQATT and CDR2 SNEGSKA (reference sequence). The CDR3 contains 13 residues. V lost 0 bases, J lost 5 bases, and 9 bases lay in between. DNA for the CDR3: TGCAGTGCTAGAGATTTCACGGTAGATACGCAGTATTTT. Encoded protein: CSARDFTVDTQYF.

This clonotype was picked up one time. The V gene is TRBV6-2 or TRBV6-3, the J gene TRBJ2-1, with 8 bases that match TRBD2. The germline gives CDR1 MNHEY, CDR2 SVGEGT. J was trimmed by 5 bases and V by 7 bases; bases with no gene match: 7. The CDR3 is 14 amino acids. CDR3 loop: CASIRGGAHNEQFF. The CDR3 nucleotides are TGTGCCAGCATCCGGGGGGGCGCCCACAATGAGCAGTTCTTC.

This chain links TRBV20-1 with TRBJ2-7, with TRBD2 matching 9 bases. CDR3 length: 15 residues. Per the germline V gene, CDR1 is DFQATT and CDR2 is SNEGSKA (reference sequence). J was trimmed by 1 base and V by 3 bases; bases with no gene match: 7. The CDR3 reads CSARGIAGVSYEQYF. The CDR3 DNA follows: TGCAGTGCTAGGGGGATAGCGGGAGTGTCCTACGAGCAGTACTTC.

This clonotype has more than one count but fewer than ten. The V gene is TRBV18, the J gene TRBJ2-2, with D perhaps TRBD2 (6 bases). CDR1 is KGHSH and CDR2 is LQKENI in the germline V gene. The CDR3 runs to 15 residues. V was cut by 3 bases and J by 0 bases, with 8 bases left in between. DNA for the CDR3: TGTGCCAGCTCACCTAGCGGCGCGAACACCGGGGAGCTGTTTTTT. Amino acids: CASSPSGANTGELFF.